The 25 T cell receptor beta chains below were found in one sample sequenced in a study of T cells in Graves' hyperthyroidism and ophthalmopathy. Amplification of TCR beta CDR3 regions was performed using RNA transcripts as template. HTBI primers were employed in a first-round RT-PCR of the TCR CDR3. TCRdb passed the multiplex PCR reads through MiXCR, listing each CDR3 protein once. The profile covers roughly 170,000 distinct CDR3 sequences, with about a sixth appearing a single time and roughly 29% taken by the ten largest. Sequencing was performed on blood. All receptors come from a woman aged 45-65 years with Graves' hyperthyroidism.

In this sample, this clonotype turned up many times. This sequence joins TRBV7-9 and TRBJ2-5; D remains ambiguous. CDR1 SEHNR and CDR2 FQNEAQ come from the germline V gene (reference sequence). The CDR3 covers 14 residues. V shed 1 base and J shed 3 bases, with 9 bases lying between them. This CDR3 is CASSLVSGKETQYF. Written as DNA, the CDR3 is TGTGCCAGCAGCTTAGTTTCCGGAAAAGAGACCCAGTACTTC.

The V and J genes are TRBV19 and TRBJ1-2, with TRBD1 identical over 8 bases. V lost 7 bases and J lost 6; bases outside the gene matches: 10. The CDR3 has 14 amino acids. Germline-derived CDR1 and CDR2 are LNHDA and SQIVND (reference sequence). The CDR3 loop is CASKGDRRNHGYTF. For the CDR3, the DNA is TGTGCCAGTAAGGGGGACAGGAGGAACCATGGCTACACCTTC.

At least ten counts were recorded for this clonotype. The V call is TRBV5-5, the J call TRBJ2-7, with TRBD1 identical over 10 bases. The V segment lost 3 bases and the J segment 5 bases; nucleotides outside the gene matches: 11. Per the germline V gene, CDR1 is SGHKS and CDR2 is YYEKEE (reference sequence). The CDR3 totals 16 residues. CDR3 bases: TGTGCCAGCAGCTCAGACAGGGGGCGGGGGATGAACGAGCAGTACTTC. This codes for CASSSDRGRGMNEQYF.

This clonotype was observed at least ten times. The chain combines TRBV7-9 with TRBJ2-5, with 12 bases identical to TRBD2. Germline assignment: CDR1 SEHNR and CDR2 FQNEAQ (reference sequence). The CDR3 runs to 18 residues. V was pared by 4 bases and J by 0 bases, with 9 bases of the junction left unmatched. The CDR3 loop reads CASSCTVGTSGYQETQYF. The CDR3 DNA reads as TGTGCCAGCAGCTGCACCGTCGGGACTAGCGGGTACCAAGAGACCCAGTACTTC.

The rearrangement joins TRBV20-1 to TRBJ2-5, with 7 nucleotides matching TRBD2. The CDR3 consists of 11 residues. Trimming at V came to 8 bases and at J to 5 bases, leaving 5 bases not matched to a gene. Looked up from germline, CDR1 is DFQATT and CDR2 is SNEGSKA (reference sequence). CDR3 nucleotides: TGCAGTTTTCGGGGAGGGGAGACCCAGTACTTC. It encodes CSFRGGETQYF.

This clonotype was seen many times. The chain links TRBV5-5 to TRBJ1-5, with D uncertain. The V and J ends lost 4 bases and 4 bases respectively, with 9 bases between them. The V gene's germline CDR1 is SGHKS and CDR2 YYEKEE (reference sequence). This CDR3 is built from 13 residues. The CDR3 loop reads CASSLNVNQPQHF. CDR3 DNA sequence: TGTGCCAGCAGCCTTAACGTTAATCAGCCCCAGCATTTT.

At least ten counts were recorded for this clonotype. The rearrangement joins TRBV6-1 to TRBJ2-7; TRBD1 aligns across 10 bases. V shed 5 bases, J shed 4 bases, and the junction held 14 bases outside the gene matches. This CDR3 comprises 17 residues. Germline V gene sequence: CDR1 MNHNS, CDR2 SASEGT. The CDR3: CASSRSLSGQGNYEQYF. The CDR3 DNA reads as TGTGCCAGCAGTAGAAGTTTGTCGGGACAGGGGAATTACGAGCAGTACTTC.

This clonotype was observed a few times. The gene calls are TRBV5-1 and TRBJ2-2; no definite D call. V gave up 0 bases and J gave up 2 bases, with 14 bases separating them. Germline-derived CDR1 and CDR2 are SGHRS and YFSETQ. The CDR3 extends over 17 amino acids. CDR3: CASSLGRLTANTGELFF. The DNA for the CDR3 is TGCGCCAGCAGCTTGGGGCGGTTAACCGCTAACACCGGGGAGCTGTTTTTT.

This clonotype was seen many times. This chain joins TRBV9 and TRBJ2-2; D not resolved. This CDR3 contains 15 residues. Germline V gives CDR1 SGDLS, CDR2 YYNGEE. Trimming stripped 3 bases from V and 1 base from J, with 10 bases between. CDR3 amino acids: CASSEGAVNTGELFF. The CDR3 coding sequence is TGTGCCAGCAGCGAGGGCGCAGTGAACACCGGGGAGCTGTTTTTT.

This clonotype was detected ten times or more. The rearrangement uses TRBV6-1 and TRBJ1-5, with 8 bases aligning to TRBD1. The CDR3 spans 15 residues. Looked up from germline, CDR1 is MNHNS and CDR2 is SASEGT. The J segment lost 2 bases and the V segment lost 6 bases, leaving 6 bases of the junction unmatched. The CDR3 is CASRTQGAGNQPQHF. In DNA form, the CDR3 reads TGTGCCAGCAGGACGCAGGGGGCTGGCAATCAGCCCCAGCATTTT.

This clonotype was detected only once. A much larger clone is a single base away; this may be a read error. V is TRBV7-9 and J is TRBJ2-3; a possible D gene is TRBD1 (5 bases). From germline, CDR1 is SEHNR and CDR2 FQNEAQ (reference sequence). This CDR3 contains 13 residues. CDR3 in amino acids: CASSLAFTGTQYF. The CDR3, as DNA: TGTGCCAGCAGCTTAGCCTTCACAGGTACGCAGTATTTT.

This clonotype appeared many times. The chain combines TRBV19 with TRBJ1-6; 9 nucleotides line up with TRBD1. The germline V gene encodes CDR1 LNHDA and CDR2 SQIVND (reference sequence). The length of the CDR3 is 13 residues. The trim removed 4 bases at V and 11 bases at J, leaving 3 bases unmatched. CDR3 DNA sequence: TGTGCCAGTAGTACGGGACAGGGCACACCCCTCCACTTT. The encoded protein is CASSTGQGTPLHF.

This chain links TRBV12-3 or TRBV12-4 with TRBJ1-2; no reliable D call. The CDR3 is made up of 14 amino acids. Trimming stripped 0 bases from V and 5 bases from J, with 10 bases between. CDR3 in amino acids: CASSLANSLYGYTF. In nucleotides, the CDR3 is TGTGCCAGCAGTTTAGCGAACAGTCTATATGGCTACACCTTC.

This clonotype was seen repeatedly, ten times or more. The chain recombines TRBV6-2 or TRBV6-3 with TRBJ1-1; D remains unclear. V lost 6 bases, J lost 2 bases, and 13 bases lay in between. The CDR3 has 14 amino acids. CDR1 MNHEY and CDR2 SVGEGT come from the germline V gene. The CDR3 region is CASSSPRVNTEAFF. In DNA, the CDR3 is TGTGCCAGCAGCAGCCCCCGGGTTAACACTGAAGCTTTCTTT.

The rearrangement links TRBV30 to TRBJ1-4; possibly TRBD1 for D (5 bases). This CDR3 has 17 amino acids. Germline V gene data show CDR1 as GTSNPN and CDR2 as SVGIG (reference sequence). V gave up 3 bases and J gave up 0 bases, with 17 bases separating them. CDR3 sequence (DNA): TGTGCCTGGAGCAGTGGGGGATCACTTGCAACTAATGAAAAACTGTTTTTT. It specifies CAWSSGGSLATNEKLFF.

This clonotype was seen a handful of times. The chain has TRBV27 and TRBJ1-4, with TRBD1 identical over 7 bases. Germline lookup yields CDR1 MNHEY and CDR2 SMNVEV (reference sequence). The CDR3 spans 15 residues. Trimming took 8 bases from V and 5 from J; bases not matched to a gene: 11. The CDR3 nucleotides are TGTGCCAGCGGGCGAGGGACAGCATTAAATGAAAAACTGTTTTTT. Residues: CASGRGTALNEKLFF. The whole variable domain, remainder taken from reference TRBV27 and TRBJ1-4, is EAQVTQNPRYLITVTGKKLTVTCSQNMNHEYMSWYRQDPGLGLRQIYYSMNVEVTDKGDVPEGYKVSRKEKRNFPLILESPSPNQTSLYFCASGRGTALNEKLFFGSGTQLSVL.

For this clonotype: The CDR3 ends on some other residue instead of the conserved phenylalanine or tryptophan, so this is likely a read error. The chain's CDR3 is CASSFGIFGARDTEAFI. For the CDR3, the DNA is TGTGCCAGCAGCTTTGGAATATTTGGGGCGAGGGACACTGAAGCTTTCATT. The gene calls are TRBV7-2 and TRBJ1-1; tentative D call: TRBD1 (5 bases). Germline values: CDR1 SGHTA, CDR2 FQGNSA. Trimming removed 3 bases from V and 3 bases from J, with 20 bases in between. This CDR3 region has 17 residues.

There are many counts of this clonotype. The chain joins TRBV27 to TRBJ2-5, with no clear D. CDR1 and CDR2 from the germline V gene are MNHEY and SMNVEV (reference sequence). There are 13 residues in the CDR3. Trimming removed 4 bases at V and 4 bases at J, with 10 bases between. The CDR3 DNA follows: TGTGCCAGCAGTTACCGGCAGAGAGAGACCCAGTACTTC. Amino acid sequence: CASSYRQRETQYF.

There are many counts of this clonotype. The chain employs TRBV5-4 and TRBJ2-7; TRBD2 aligns across 10 bases. CDR1 and CDR2 from the germline V gene are SGHNT and YYREEE (reference sequence). The CDR3 is made up of 15 amino acids. V trimming: 4 bases; J trimming: 3 bases; junction bases outside the gene matches: 7. In DNA form, the CDR3 reads TGTGCCAGCAGCCGGAGACTAGCGGGCCACTACGAGCAGTACTTC. Translating it yields CASSRRLAGHYEQYF.

This clonotype was seen ten or more times. The rearrangement links TRBV9 to TRBJ1-3; no clear D. Trimming took off 3 bases at V and 2 bases at J, with 12 bases between the two ends. The CDR3 runs 15 residues. CDR1 is SGDLS and CDR2 is YYNGEE in the germline V gene. CDR3 in DNA: TGTGCCAGCAGCGGAATCAAGGGTGCTGGAAACACCATATATTTT. It translates to CASSGIKGAGNTIYF.

V is TRBV11-2 and J is TRBJ2-1; tentatively, D is TRBD1 (6 bases). The germline V gene has CDR1 SGHAT and CDR2 FQNNGV. Trimming shortened V by 4 bases and J by 4 bases, and 14 bases separated the two germline ends. This CDR3 has 15 amino acids. The CDR3 DNA sequence: TGTGCCAGCAGCTCAACAGGGCTGGGTTACAATGAGCAGTTCTTC. This translates into CASSSTGLGYNEQFF.

This clonotype occurred a few times. This chain joins TRBV19 and TRBJ2-7; unclear D gene. The CDR3 has 14 residues. Germline loops: CDR1 LNHDA, CDR2 SQIVND (reference sequence). The germline V and J ends were trimmed by 10 bases and 3 bases, with 19 bases remaining between them. For the CDR3, the DNA is TGTGCCACTAAATTATTCCGAAGAGTCTACGAGCAGTACTTC. Translating gives CATKLFRRVYEQYF.

Ten or more counts support this clonotype. The gene calls are TRBV27 and TRBJ1-1; possibly TRBD1 for D (5 bases). Per the germline V gene, CDR1 is MNHEY and CDR2 is SMNVEV (reference sequence). CDR3 size: 13 residues. V was cut by 6 bases and J by 10 bases, with 18 bases left in between. This CDR3 is CASSFRGVGGAFF. In DNA form, the CDR3 reads TGTGCCAGCAGCTTCCGGGGGGTCGGAGGAGCTTTCTTT.

In its sample, this clonotype was seen a few times. This chain uses TRBV5-1 with TRBJ2-7, with 8 bases matching TRBD1. The germline gives CDR1 SGHRS, CDR2 YFSETQ. With V trimmed by 4 bases and J by 2 bases, 5 bases remained unmatched. The CDR3 contains 14 residues. The CDR3 region has the DNA TGCGCCAGCAGCGTGGACAGGGCCCCCTACGAGCAGTACTTC. Translated: CASSVDRAPYEQYF.

The table lists this clonotype with a few counts. The gene calls are TRBV5-1 and TRBJ1-5; D not certain. Germline lookup yields CDR1 SGHRS and CDR2 YFSETQ. The CDR3 loop spans 19 amino acids. Between the trimmed V and J ends, which lost 4 bases and 0 bases, there was a span of 23 bases. The CDR3 sequence: CASSHPTFWRIYSNQPQHF. Here the CDR3 DNA reads TGCGCCAGCAGCCACCCGACGTTCTGGAGGATATATAGCAATCAGCCCCAGCATTTT.